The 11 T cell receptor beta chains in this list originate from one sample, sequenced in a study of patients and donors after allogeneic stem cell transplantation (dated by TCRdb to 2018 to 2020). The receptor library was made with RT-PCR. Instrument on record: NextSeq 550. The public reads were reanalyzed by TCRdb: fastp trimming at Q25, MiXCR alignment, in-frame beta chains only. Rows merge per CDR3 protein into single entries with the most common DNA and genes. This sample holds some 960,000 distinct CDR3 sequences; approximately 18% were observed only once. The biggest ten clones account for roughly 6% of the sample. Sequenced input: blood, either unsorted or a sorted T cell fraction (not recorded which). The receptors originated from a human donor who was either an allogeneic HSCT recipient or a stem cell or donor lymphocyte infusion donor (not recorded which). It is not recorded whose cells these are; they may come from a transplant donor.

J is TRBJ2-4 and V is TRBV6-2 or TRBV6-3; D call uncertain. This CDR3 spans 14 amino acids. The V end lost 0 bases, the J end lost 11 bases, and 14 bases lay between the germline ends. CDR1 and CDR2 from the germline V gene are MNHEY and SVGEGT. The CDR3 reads CASSYSRSRPVQYF. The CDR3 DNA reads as TGTGCCAGCAGTTACTCCCGCTCCCGTCCAGTTCAGTACTTC.

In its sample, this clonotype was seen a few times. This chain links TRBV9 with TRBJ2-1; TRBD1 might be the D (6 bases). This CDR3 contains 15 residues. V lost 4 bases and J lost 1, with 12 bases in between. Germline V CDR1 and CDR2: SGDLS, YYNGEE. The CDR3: CASSPRQASYNEQFF. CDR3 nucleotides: TGTGCCAGCAGCCCGCGACAGGCGTCCTACAATGAGCAGTTCTTC.

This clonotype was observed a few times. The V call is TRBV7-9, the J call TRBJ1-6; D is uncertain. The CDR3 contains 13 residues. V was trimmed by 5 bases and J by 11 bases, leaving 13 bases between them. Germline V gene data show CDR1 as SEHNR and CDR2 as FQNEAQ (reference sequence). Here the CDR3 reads CASSPDTAPPLHF. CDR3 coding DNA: TGTGCCAGCAGCCCAGACACCGCTCCACCCCTCCACTTT.

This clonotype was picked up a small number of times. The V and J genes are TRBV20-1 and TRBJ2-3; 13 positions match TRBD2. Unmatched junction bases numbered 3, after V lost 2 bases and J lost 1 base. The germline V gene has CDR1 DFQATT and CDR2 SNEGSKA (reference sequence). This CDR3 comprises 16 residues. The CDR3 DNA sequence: TGCAGTGCTAGAAGTGGACTAGCGGGGGGCACAGATACGCAGTATTTT. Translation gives CSARSGLAGGTDTQYF.

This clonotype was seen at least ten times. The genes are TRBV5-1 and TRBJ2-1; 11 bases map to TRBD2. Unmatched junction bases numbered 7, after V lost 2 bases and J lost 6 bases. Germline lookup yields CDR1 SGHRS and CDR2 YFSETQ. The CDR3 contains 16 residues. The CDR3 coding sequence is TGCGCCAGCAGCTTCGGTAGCGGGAGGGTAGGCAATGAGCAGTTCTTC. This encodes CASSFGSGRVGNEQFF.

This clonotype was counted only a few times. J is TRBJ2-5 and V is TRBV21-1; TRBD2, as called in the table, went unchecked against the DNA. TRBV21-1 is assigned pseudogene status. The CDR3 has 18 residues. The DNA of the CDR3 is TGTGCCAGCAGCAAAAGACAGACTAGCGGGAGAGGAGAAGAGACCCAGTACTTC. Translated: CASSKRQTSGRGEETQYF.

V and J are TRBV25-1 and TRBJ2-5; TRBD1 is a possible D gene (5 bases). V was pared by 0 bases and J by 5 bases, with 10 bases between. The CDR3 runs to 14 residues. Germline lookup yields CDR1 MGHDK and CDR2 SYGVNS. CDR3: CASSEYRDRETQYF. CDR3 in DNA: TGTGCCAGCAGTGAATACAGGGATCGGGAGACCCAGTACTTC.

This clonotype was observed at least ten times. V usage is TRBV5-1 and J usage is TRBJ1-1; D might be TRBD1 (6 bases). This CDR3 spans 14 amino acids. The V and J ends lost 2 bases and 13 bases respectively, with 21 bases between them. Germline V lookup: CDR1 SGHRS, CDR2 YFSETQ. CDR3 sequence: CASSFRGDNSKGFF. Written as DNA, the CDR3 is TGCGCCAGCAGCTTCCGGGGGGACAACTCGAAGGGTTTCTTT.

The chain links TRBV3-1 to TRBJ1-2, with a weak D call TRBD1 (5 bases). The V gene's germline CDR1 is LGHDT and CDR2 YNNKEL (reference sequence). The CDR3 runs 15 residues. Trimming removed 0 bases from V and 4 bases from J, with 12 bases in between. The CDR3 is CASSQDIGGFYGYTF. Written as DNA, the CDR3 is TGTGCCAGCAGCCAAGATATCGGGGGATTCTATGGCTACACCTTC.

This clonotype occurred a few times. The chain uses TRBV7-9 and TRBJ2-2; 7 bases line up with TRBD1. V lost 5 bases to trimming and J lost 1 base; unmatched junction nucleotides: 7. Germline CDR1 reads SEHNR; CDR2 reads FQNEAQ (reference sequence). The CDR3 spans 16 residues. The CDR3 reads CASSISGGWNTGELFF. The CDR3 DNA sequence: TGTGCCAGCAGCATCTCAGGGGGATGGAACACCGGGGAGCTGTTTTTT.

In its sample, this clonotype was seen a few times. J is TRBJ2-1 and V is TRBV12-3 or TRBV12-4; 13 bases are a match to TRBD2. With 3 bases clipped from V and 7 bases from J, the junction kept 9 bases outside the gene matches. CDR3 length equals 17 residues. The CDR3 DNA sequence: TGTGCCAGCAGTTTGAGACTAGCGGGAGGCCGCATTAATGAGCAGTTCTTC. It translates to CASSLRLAGGRINEQFF.